A single sample is the source of the 23 T cell receptor beta chains below, sequenced in a study of CD8+ T cells in alopecia areata. Treatment noted: oral pan-JAK inhibitor, 5-10 mg twice daily. RNA extraction and reverse transcription yielded cDNA as sequencing template. Profiling relied on immunoSEQ multiplex PCR, and the TCRdb table lists in-frame clones only, not all of them. Of some 150,000 clones detected, about 88% appear once; the ten largest clones hold about 13%. Sequenced material: CD8+ T cells sorted from blood, taken at week 4, from a patient treated with tofacitinib. These receptors came from a human donor with alopecia areata.

This clone was seen once. The chain links TRBV29-1 to TRBJ2-3, with D hard to call. The CDR3 runs to 17 residues. Per germline, CDR1 SQVTM and CDR2 ANQGSEA. V dropped 7 bases and J dropped 1 base, with 24 bases sitting between them. The chain's CDR3 is CSAEIIPDPTGTDTQYF. In nucleotides, the CDR3 is TGCAGCGCAGAAATCATACCGGACCCCACGGGCACAGATACGCAGTATTTT.

The chain combines TRBV28 with TRBJ2-1; no reliable D call. Trimming cost V 1 base and J 9 bases, with 7 bases left between them. Germline values: CDR1 MDHEN, CDR2 SYDVKM. The CDR3 runs to 12 residues. The CDR3 DNA sequence: TGTGCCAGCAGTTTATCAGGTAGTGAGCAGTTCTTC. Encoded protein: CASSLSGSEQFF.

CDR3 loop: CASSPVGSGVALDEQYF. CDR3 DNA sequence: TGCGCCAGCAGCCCCGTTGGGAGCGGCGTCGCCTTGGACGAGCAGTACTTC. The chain uses TRBV4-1 and TRBJ2-7; the D gene is possibly TRBD2 (5 bases). V was cut by 4 bases and J by 5 bases, with 24 bases left in between. This CDR3 is built from 17 residues. Germline assignment: CDR1 MGHRA and CDR2 YSYEKL.

The V and J genes are TRBV5-1 and TRBJ2-1; no definite D call. In germline, CDR1 is SGHRS, CDR2 YFSETQ. This CDR3 is 14 amino acids long. V shed 0 bases and J shed 8 bases, with 12 bases lying between them. DNA for the CDR3: TGCGCCAGCAGCTTGGGCGTTAGTCCGGATGAGCAGTTCTTC. The encoded protein is CASSLGVSPDEQFF.

The chain carries TRBV4-1 and TRBJ2-7, with 7 bases identical to TRBD2. J was trimmed by 3 bases and V by 4 bases; bases with no gene match: 9. The CDR3 totals 15 residues. Germline V lookup: CDR1 MGHRA, CDR2 YSYEKL. CDR3 DNA: TGCGCCAGCAGCCTCCGAGCGGGGTCAATCTACGAGCAGTACTTC. Its translation is CASSLRAGSIYEQYF.

This chain uses TRBV7-3 with TRBJ1-2; D is undetermined. V lost 3 bases to trimming and J lost 6 bases, with 8 bases between them. There are 12 residues in the CDR3. Looked up from germline, CDR1 is SGHTA and CDR2 is FQGTGA. CDR3 coding DNA: TGTGCCAGCAGCTTTTCGGTCGATGGCTACACCTTC. Its protein is CASSFSVDGYTF.

This chain uses TRBV7-9 with TRBJ2-7; 7 bases agree with TRBD2. This CDR3 spans 12 amino acids. Per germline, CDR1 SEHNR and CDR2 FQNEAQ (reference sequence). Trimming at V came to 7 bases and at J to 2 bases, leaving 2 bases not matched to a gene. The CDR3 here is CASTAGPYEQYF. In DNA, the CDR3 is TGTGCCAGCACAGCGGGGCCCTACGAGCAGTACTTC.

This sequence joins TRBV7-6 and TRBJ2-2; D is unresolved. Germline CDR1 and CDR2: SGHVS and FNYEAQ. The V end was cut by 0 bases, the J end by 0 bases, with 2 bases between. This CDR3 spans 14 amino acids. The CDR3 sequence: CASSLAPNTGELFF. The CDR3, as DNA: TGTGCCAGCAGCTTAGCGCCGAACACCGGGGAGCTGTTTTTT.

Remarks on this clone: The sample contains more than one DNA sequence encoding this CDR3. The chain uses TRBV27 and TRBJ1-5; D not certain. Germline CDR1 MNHEY, CDR2 SMNVEV (reference sequence). This CDR3 is built from 14 residues. The V gene lost 2 bases and the J gene lost 1 base, with 6 bases spanning the gap. For the CDR3, the DNA is TGTGCCAGCAGTTTAAGGGTCAGCAATCAGCCCCAGCATTTT. Its translation is CASSLRVSNQPQHF.

This clone has a handful of counts. The chain combines TRBV30 with TRBJ2-7; 10 bases match TRBD2. The CDR3 extends over 13 amino acids. Germline lookup yields CDR1 GTSNPN and CDR2 SVGIG (reference sequence). With V trimmed by 5 bases and J by 6 bases, 7 bases remained unmatched. Here the CDR3 reads CAWHLRTSGEQYF. CDR3 DNA sequence: TGTGCCTGGCACTTACGGACTAGCGGCGAGCAGTACTTC.

This rearrangement joins TRBV6-5 to TRBJ2-5, with D unresolved. The length of the CDR3 is 14 residues. V was cut by 2 bases and J by 1 base, with 8 bases left in between. From germline, CDR1 is MNHEY and CDR2 SVGAGI. CDR3 sequence reads: CASSYGGAQETQYF. In DNA form, the CDR3 reads TGTGCCAGCAGTTACGGCGGAGCCCAAGAGACCCAGTACTTC.

The chain is built from TRBV19 and TRBJ2-7; the match to TRBD2 covers 12 bases. The CDR3 runs 15 residues. CDR1 and CDR2 from the germline V gene are LNHDA and SQIVND (reference sequence). Trimming removed 6 bases from V and 9 bases from J; junction bases left unmatched: 12. Here the CDR3 DNA reads TGTGCCAGTAGCGAGACCGCGGGACTAGCGGGCGGGCAGTACTTC. It yields the protein CASSETAGLAGGQYF.

This clone showed up just a few times. The V and J genes are TRBV29-1 and TRBJ1-2; 8 bases are a match to TRBD1. V lost 7 bases and J lost 3; bases outside the gene matches: 4. CDR1 is SQVTM, CDR2 ANQGSEA, per germline. The CDR3 loop spans 12 amino acids. In DNA, the CDR3 is TGCAGCGCTGGACAGGGCGACTATGGCTACACCTTC. Translating gives CSAGQGDYGYTF. The complete variable domain, with remaining parts taken from reference TRBV29-1 and TRBJ1-2, reads SAVISQKPSRDICQRGTSLTIQCQVDSQVTMMFWYRQQPGQSLTLIATANQGSEATYESGFVIDKFPISRPNLTFSTLTVSNMSPEDSSIYLCSAGQGDYGYTFGSGTRLTVV.

V usage is TRBV12-5 and J usage is TRBJ2-7; unclear D gene. The V gene's germline CDR1 is LGHNT and CDR2 FRNRAP. V gave up 6 bases and J gave up 5 bases, with 11 bases separating them. This CDR3 comprises 12 residues. CDR3 loop: CASGPGPDEQYF. DNA for the CDR3: TGTGCTAGTGGCCCCGGACCTGACGAGCAGTACTTC.

The chain carries TRBV30 and TRBJ1-6; TRBD1 agrees at 8 bases. This CDR3 has 14 residues. Germline CDR1 reads GTSNPN; CDR2 reads SVGIG (reference sequence). J was trimmed by 8 bases and V by 5 bases; bases with no gene match: 8. CDR3 sequence reads: CAWHDQGAHSPLHF. CDR3 DNA sequence: TGTGCCTGGCACGACCAGGGGGCGCATTCACCCCTCCACTTT. Full variable domain (rest looked up from reference TRBV30 and TRBJ1-6): SQTIHQWPATLVQPVGSPLSLECTVEGTSNPNLYWYRQAAGRGLQLLFYSVGIGQISSEVPQNLSASRPQDRQFILSSKKLLLSDSGFYLCAWHDQGAHSPLHFGNGTRLTVT.

The rearrangement joins TRBV7-9 to TRBJ2-7; D gene uncertain. Trimming stripped 1 base from V and 6 bases from J, with 16 bases between. The CDR3 length is 15 residues. Germline assignment: CDR1 SEHNR and CDR2 FQNEAQ (reference sequence). CDR3 DNA sequence: TGTGCCAGCAGCTTAGAGACTGGCAGTCGAGGCGAGCAGTACTTC. Translation: CASSLETGSRGEQYF.

This chain uses TRBV27 with TRBJ2-7; 7 bases map to TRBD1. The germline V gene encodes CDR1 MNHEY and CDR2 SMNVEV (reference sequence). The CDR3 is 15 residues long. Trimming removed 4 bases from V and 1 base from J; junction bases left unmatched: 7. CDR3 region: CASSSSGTESYEQYF. CDR3 in DNA: TGTGCCAGCAGTTCTTCCGGGACAGAGTCCTACGAGCAGTACTTC.

The genes are TRBV29-1 and TRBJ2-5; TRBD1 agrees at 8 bases. The CDR3 spans 15 residues. Looked up from germline, CDR1 is SQVTM and CDR2 is ANQGSEA. J gave up 5 bases and V 0 bases, and 8 bases lay outside the gene matches. The CDR3 reads CSVEDQGQGGETQYF. Here the CDR3 DNA reads TGCAGCGTTGAAGATCAAGGACAGGGTGGCGAGACCCAGTACTTC.

The chain's CDR3 is CASSWNSGLSSYEQYF. CDR3 DNA sequence: TGTGCCAGCAGCTGGAACTCGGGACTGAGCTCCTACGAGCAGTACTTC. The chain couples TRBV11-2 to TRBJ2-7, with D possibly being TRBD2 (6 bases). The V end was cut by 4 bases, the J end by 0 bases, with 16 bases between. The CDR3 runs to 16 residues. Germline V gene data show CDR1 as SGHAT and CDR2 as FQNNGV.

CDR3 sequence reads: CASSQGGATQETQYF. CDR3 nucleotide sequence: TGCGCCAGCAGCCAAGGGGGGGCTACCCAAGAGACCCAGTACTTC. V and J are TRBV4-1 and TRBJ2-5; D may match TRBD1 or TRBD2 (6 bases each). The CDR3 contains 15 residues. Deletions cut 1 base from V and 1 base from J, with 10 bases between. The germline gives CDR1 MGHRA, CDR2 YSYEKL.

V usage is TRBV7-9 and J usage is TRBJ2-7; the D gene is possibly TRBD1 (5 bases). This CDR3 contains 14 residues. V lost 5 bases, J lost 2 bases, and 13 bases lay in between. Germline V gene sequence: CDR1 SEHNR, CDR2 FQNEAQ (reference sequence). The CDR3 reads CASSHALDTYEQYF. For the CDR3, the DNA is TGTGCCAGCAGCCACGCCTTGGACACCTACGAGCAGTACTTC.

The V call is TRBV9, the J call TRBJ2-1, with 9 bases lining up with TRBD1. V was pared by 5 bases and J by 8 bases, with 5 bases of the junction left unmatched. Germline CDR1 is SGDLS and CDR2 is YYNGEE. CDR3 size: 13 residues. Here the CDR3 DNA reads TGTGCCAGCAGAAGGGGACAGGGAGATGAGCAGTTCTTC. Its protein is CASRRGQGDEQFF.

The genes are TRBV29-1 and TRBJ2-2; D is uncertain. Germline V gives CDR1 SQVTM, CDR2 ANQGSEA. The CDR3 extends over 15 amino acids. V was shortened by 5 bases and J by 0 bases, with 13 bases between the two germline ends. CDR3 sequence: CSVTVGEPNTGELFF. The CDR3 nucleotides are TGCAGCGTTACAGTGGGTGAGCCGAACACCGGGGAGCTGTTTTTT.